This paragraph covers one TCR beta chain sequence. No antigen is known for it. This table comes from immunoSEQ multiplex PCR, and its TCRdb copy is limited to in-frame clones, with some not included. This table has around 30,000 clones, 70% appearing once. Enrolled patients, whose metastatic non-small-cell lung cancer was chemo-refractory, received focal radiation plus CTLA-4 blockade with ipilimumab. V was shortened by 7 bases and J by 1 base, with 10 bases between the two germline ends. This CDR3 has 13 amino acids. Germline CDR1 is MRHNA and CDR2 is SNTAGT. The record originates from a study of radiotherapy plus CTLA-4 blockade in lung cancer. Notes on the study in general: Radiotherapy was combined with ipilimumab, and tumor-derived TCR clones then expanded in blood. Reportedly, early blood T cell clone dynamics best predicted response, with interferon-beta.

The V and J genes are TRBV6-4 and TRBJ1-1; D is undetermined. The source was peripheral blood, collected from a patient treated with radiotherapy plus ipilimumab. The sequence was obtained from a human donor with non-small cell lung cancer who had stable disease on radiotherapy plus ipilimumab. The CDR3: CASKLHPNTEAFF. The CDR3, as DNA: TGTGCCAGCAAGCTCCACCCGAACACTGAAGCTTTCTTT.